This T cell receptor beta chain was recorded in a study of blood T cell repertoires in COVID-19. Study information: Whether acute or convalescent, the COVID-19 samples came from the United States, Italy and Spain.

Source study methods: Amplifying reference gene primers gave estimates of nucleated cell counts. Here immunoSEQ multiplex PCR was the method, and the copy in TCRdb shows in-frame clones only, minus some. That table is the source of V, J and clone size, and D and trimming were worked out from the DNA. The sample gives around 65,000 clones, 82% of which show up once; 10% to 15% is in the top ten. The receptor's source is a human donor in a cohort sampled during active COVID-19. Sequenced input: peripheral blood.

CDR3 coding DNA: TGTGCCAGCCGACTCACAGGGGGACCCCAGCATTTT. Translating gives CASRLTGGPQHF. The gene calls are TRBV28 and TRBJ1-5, with 8 bases fitting TRBD1. Germline lookup yields CDR1 MDHEN and CDR2 SYDVKM. The CDR3 spans 12 residues. V lost 8 bases to trimming and J lost 10 bases; unmatched junction nucleotides: 7.